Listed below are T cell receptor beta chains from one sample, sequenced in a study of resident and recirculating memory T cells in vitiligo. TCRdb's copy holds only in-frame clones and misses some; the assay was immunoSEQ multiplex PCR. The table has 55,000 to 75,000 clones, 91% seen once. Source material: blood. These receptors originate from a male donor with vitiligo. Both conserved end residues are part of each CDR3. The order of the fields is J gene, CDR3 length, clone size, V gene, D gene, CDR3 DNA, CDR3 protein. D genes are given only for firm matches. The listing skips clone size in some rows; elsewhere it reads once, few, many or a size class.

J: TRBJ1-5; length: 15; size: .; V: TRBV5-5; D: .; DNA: TGTGCCAGCAGCTTGGCCGTTACACGCAATCAGCCCCAGCATTTT; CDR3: CASSLAVTRNQPQHF
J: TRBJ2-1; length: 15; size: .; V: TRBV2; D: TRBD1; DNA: TGTGCCAGCAGGGGGACAGGGGGAGCCTACAATGAGCAGTTCTTC; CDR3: CASRGTGGAYNEQFF
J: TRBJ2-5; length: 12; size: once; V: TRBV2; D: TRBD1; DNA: TGTGCCACCACCGGGACAGAAGAGACCCAGTACTTC; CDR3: CATTGTEETQYF
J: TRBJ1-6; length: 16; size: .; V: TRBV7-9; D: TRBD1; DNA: TGTGCCAGCAGCTTAGGGGGCGGGACAGGGTATTCACCCCTCCACTTT; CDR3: CASSLGGGTGYSPLHF
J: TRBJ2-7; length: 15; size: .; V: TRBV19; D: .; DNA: TGTGCCAGTAGTACCCCAGGGGGGACAGCCTACGAGCAGTACTTC; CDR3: CASSTPGGTAYEQYF
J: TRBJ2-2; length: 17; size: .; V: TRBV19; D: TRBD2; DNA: TGTGCCAGTATGGGGTGGGATGGGAGGGCGAACACCGGGGAGCTGTTTTTT; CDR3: CASMGWDGRANTGELFF
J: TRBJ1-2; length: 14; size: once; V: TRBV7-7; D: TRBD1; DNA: TGTGCTAGCAGCTTAGCTCCGGGACAGGGTGGCTACACCTTC; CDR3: CASSLAPGQGGYTF
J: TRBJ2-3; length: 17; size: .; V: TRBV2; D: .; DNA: TGTGCCAGCAGTGGAGTAGCCAGTGGCCCCCTCACAGATACGCAGTATTTT; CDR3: CASSGVASGPLTDTQYF
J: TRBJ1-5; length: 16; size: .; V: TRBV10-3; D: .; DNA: TGTGCCATCAGGGGGGGAGGCGGAAATAGCAATCAGCCCCAGCATTTT; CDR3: CAIRGGGGNSNQPQHF
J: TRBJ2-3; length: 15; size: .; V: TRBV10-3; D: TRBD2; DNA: TGTGCCATCAGTGGACTAGCATCCGTGACAGATACGCAGTATTTT; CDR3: CAISGLASVTDTQYF
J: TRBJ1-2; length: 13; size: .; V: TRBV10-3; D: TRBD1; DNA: TGTGCCATCAGTGAGTCGACAGGGACAGGCTACACCTTC; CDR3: CAISESTGTGYTF
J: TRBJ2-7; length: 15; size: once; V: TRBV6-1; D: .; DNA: TGTGCCAGCAGTGAATTCCCAGAGGCCTCCTACGAGCAGTACTTC; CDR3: CASSEFPEASYEQYF
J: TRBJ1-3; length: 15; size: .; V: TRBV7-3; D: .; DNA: TGTGCCAGCAGCTTCAAACAGGGTCGAGGAAACACCATATATTTT; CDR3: CASSFKQGRGNTIYF
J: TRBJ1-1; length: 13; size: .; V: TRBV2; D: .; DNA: TGTGCCAGCAGATCACTACCGAACACTGAAGCTTTCTTT; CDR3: CASRSLPNTEAFF
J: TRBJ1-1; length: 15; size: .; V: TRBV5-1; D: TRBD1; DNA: TGCGCCAGCAGCCCCATTAGACAGGGGGCTACTGAAGCTTTCTTT; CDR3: CASSPIRQGATEAFF
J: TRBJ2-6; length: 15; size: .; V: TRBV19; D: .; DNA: TGTGCCAGTAGTATAGACAGGGCTGGGGCCAACGTCCTGACTTTC; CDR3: CASSIDRAGANVLTF
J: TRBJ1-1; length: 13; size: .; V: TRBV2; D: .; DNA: TGTGCCAGCAGTGTGGGAGGGACCACTGAAGCTTTCTTT; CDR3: CASSVGGTTEAFF
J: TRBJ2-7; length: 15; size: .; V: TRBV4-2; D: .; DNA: TGTGCCAGCAGCCAAGTCACCGGGGGAATGTGGGAGCAGTACTTC; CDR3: CASSQVTGGMWEQYF
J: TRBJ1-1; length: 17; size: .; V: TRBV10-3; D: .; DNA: TGTGCCATCAGTGAGTCGATGTGGGGCAGCCTGAACACTGAAGCTTTCTTT; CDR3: CAISESMWGSLNTEAFF
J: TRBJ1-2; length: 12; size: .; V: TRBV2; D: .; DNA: TGTGCCAGCAGTGACGGTAACTATGGCTACACCTTC; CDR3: CASSDGNYGYTF
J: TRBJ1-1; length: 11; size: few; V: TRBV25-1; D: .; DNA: TGTGCCAGCAGCATGAACACTGAAGCTTTCTTT; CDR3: CASSMNTEAFF
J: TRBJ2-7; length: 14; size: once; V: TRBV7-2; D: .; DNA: TGTGCCAGCAGCCCGGGCAGGGTGAACTACGAGCAGTACTTC; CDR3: CASSPGRVNYEQYF
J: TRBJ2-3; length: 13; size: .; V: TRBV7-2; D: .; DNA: TGTGCCAGCAGCTTCCAGGGATCAGATACGCAGTATTTT; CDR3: CASSFQGSDTQYF
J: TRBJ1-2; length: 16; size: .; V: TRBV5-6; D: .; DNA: TGTGCCAGCAGCCCGGGAGCACGAACTTTTAACTATGGCTACACCTTC; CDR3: CASSPGARTFNYGYTF
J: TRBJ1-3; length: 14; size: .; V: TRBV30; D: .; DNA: TGTGCCTGGAGTGTACAGGGTTTTGGAAACACCATATATTTT; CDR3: CAWSVQGFGNTIYF
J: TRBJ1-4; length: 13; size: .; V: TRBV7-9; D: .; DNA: TGTGCCAGCAGCGCCGGACGGGGGGAAAAACTGTTTTTT; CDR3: CASSAGRGEKLFF
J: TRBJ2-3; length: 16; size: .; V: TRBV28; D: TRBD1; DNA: TGTGCCAGCAGTTTAGTAGCACAGGGGGGCGCAGATACGCAGTATTTT; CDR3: CASSLVAQGGADTQYF
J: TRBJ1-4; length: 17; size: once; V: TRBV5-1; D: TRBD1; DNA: TGCGCCAGCAGCGGACCGGGACAGGGACGGGGTAATGAAAAACTGTTTTTT; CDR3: CASSGPGQGRGNEKLFF
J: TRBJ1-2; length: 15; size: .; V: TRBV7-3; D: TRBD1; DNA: TGTGCCAGCAGCTCAGACGGGACAGGGGCTAATGGCTACACCTTC; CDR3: CASSSDGTGANGYTF
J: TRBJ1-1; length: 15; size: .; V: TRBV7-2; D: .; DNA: TGTGCCAGCAGCTTATTTGGGACAACGAACACTGAAGCTTTCTTT; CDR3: CASSLFGTTNTEAFF
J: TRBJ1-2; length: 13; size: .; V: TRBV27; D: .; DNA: TGTGCCAGCAGTTTATTCTCGGGTCTAGGCTACACCTTC; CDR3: CASSLFSGLGYTF